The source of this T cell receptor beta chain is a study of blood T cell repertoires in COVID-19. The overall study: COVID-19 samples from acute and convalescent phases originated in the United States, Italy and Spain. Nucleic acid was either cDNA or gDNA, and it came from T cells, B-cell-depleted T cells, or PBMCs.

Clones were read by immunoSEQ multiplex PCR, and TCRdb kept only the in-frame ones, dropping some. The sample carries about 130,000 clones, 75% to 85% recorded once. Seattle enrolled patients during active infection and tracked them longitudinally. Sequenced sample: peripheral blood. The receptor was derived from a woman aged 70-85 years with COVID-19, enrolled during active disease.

CDR3 in amino acids: CASSFQFGELFF. The DNA of the CDR3 is TGTGCCAGCAGCTTCCAGTTCGGGGAGCTGTTTTTT. This chain uses TRBV7-2 with TRBJ2-2; D not certain. Germline lookup yields CDR1 SGHTA and CDR2 FQGNSA. V lost 3 bases and J lost 7, with 6 bases in between. This CDR3 region has 12 residues.